Listed below are T cell receptor beta chains from one sample, sequenced in a study of CD8+CD57+ T cells in acquired aplastic anemia. TCRdb processed the reads anew with MiXCR; each CDR3 protein has one entry. Here the sample spans some 200,000 distinct CDR3 sequences, nearly 50% being singletons. The sequenced sample was sorted CD4+, CD8+, or CD8+CD57+ T cells (not recorded which) from PBMCs. The receptors here all came from a human donor with aplastic anemia. Both conserved end residues are part of each CDR3. Fields, in order: V gene, J gene, CDR3 protein.

>TRBV29-1|TRBJ2-5
CSVVRLAEETQYF
>TRBV19|TRBJ1-2
CASSTGDRGSGYTF
>TRBV19|TRBJ1-1
CASSIVGRGDTEAFF
>TRBV24-1|TRBJ1-1
CATSASDGNTEAFF
>TRBV6-5|TRBJ2-7
CASSYSAYEQYF
>TRBV4-3|TRBJ2-5
CASSQRGGAPRETQYF
>TRBV20-1|TRBJ2-1
CSASNLAGGNEQFF
>TRBV7-7|TRBJ1-2
CASSARPGQGNYGYTF
>TRBV2|TRBJ1-3
CASMSRVRGNTIYF
>TRBV20-1|TRBJ1-5
CSARGPGGMVQPQHF
>TRBV10-3|TRBJ2-7
CAIRTETGIEQYF
>TRBV7-9|TRBJ2-7
CASSPRDRFSEQYF
>TRBV7-9|TRBJ2-6
CASQGSGANVLTF
>TRBV6-1|TRBJ2-3
CASSEAPSSSLTDAQYF
>TRBV27|TRBJ1-5
CASSPLGSYQPQHF
>TRBV29-1|TRBJ2-5
CSVALLGLTQETQYF
>TRBV19|TRBJ1-5
CASSAGTGGRPQHF
>TRBV11-1|TRBJ1-1
CASSLGGIFRFTEAFF
>TRBV10-3|TRBJ2-7
CAISDSSSGEQYF
>TRBV3-1|TRBJ1-2
CASSTGGWANYGYTF
>TRBV24-1|TRBJ2-3
CATSDLGTGTDTQYF
>TRBV20-1|TRBJ2-1
CSAFSSAISYNEQFF
>TRBV7-8|TRBJ1-5
CASMLTGNQPQHF
>TRBV10-3|TRBJ2-7
CAISDSSYEQYF
>TRBV15|TRBJ2-7
CATSRDDLGQSSYEQYF
>TRBV25-1|TRBJ1-4
CASSLHPGQGMGANEKLFF
>TRBV10-3|TRBJ1-3
CAISESRAGQGWGNTIYF
>TRBV20-1|TRBJ2-2
CSARSLKDRRKGGELFF
>TRBV9|TRBJ2-2
CASSPPGTGELFF
>TRBV15|TRBJ1-1
CATVWGSLNTEAFF
>TRBV6-5|TRBJ1-2
CASISKQGIAPNGYTF
>TRBV20-1|TRBJ2-7
CSATYTSDYEQYF
>TRBV20-1|TRBJ2-7
CSASQARVGGQYF
>TRBV6-1|TRBJ1-6
CASSPTNSPLHF
>TRBV11-3|TRBJ1-4
CASSLDLGQGLFF
>TRBV5-4|TRBJ2-7
CASSLDWGTGDLYSYEQYF
>TRBV2|TRBJ2-2
CASSNRGFTGELFF
>TRBV20-1|TRBJ2-3
CSAEIEVSRTQYF
>TRBV7-9|TRBJ1-1
CASNFKGNTEAFF
>TRBV4-3|TRBJ1-5
CASSRADSPGQPQHF
>TRBV19|TRBJ1-4
CASSILTGKIELFF
>TRBV24-1|TRBJ2-7
CATSDPDKAYEQYF
>TRBV24-1|TRBJ2-5
CATSRPPQETQYF
>TRBV7-8|TRBJ2-7
CASGGGGYEQYF